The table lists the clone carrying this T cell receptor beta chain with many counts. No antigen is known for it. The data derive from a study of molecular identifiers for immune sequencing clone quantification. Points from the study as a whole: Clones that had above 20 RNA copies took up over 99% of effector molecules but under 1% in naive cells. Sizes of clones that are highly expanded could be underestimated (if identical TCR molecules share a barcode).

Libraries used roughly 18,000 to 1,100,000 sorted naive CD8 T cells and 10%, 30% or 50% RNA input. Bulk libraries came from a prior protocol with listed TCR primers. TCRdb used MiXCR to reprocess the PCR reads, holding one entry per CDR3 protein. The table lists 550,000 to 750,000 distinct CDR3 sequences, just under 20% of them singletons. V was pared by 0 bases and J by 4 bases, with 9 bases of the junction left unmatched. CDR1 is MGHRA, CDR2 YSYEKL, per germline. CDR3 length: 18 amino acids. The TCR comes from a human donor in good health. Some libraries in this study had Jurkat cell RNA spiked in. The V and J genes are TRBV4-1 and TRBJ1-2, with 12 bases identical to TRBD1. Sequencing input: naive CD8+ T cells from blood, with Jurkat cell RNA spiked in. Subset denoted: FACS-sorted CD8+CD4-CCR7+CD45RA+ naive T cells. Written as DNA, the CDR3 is TGCGCCAGCAGCCAAGAATTGGGGACAGGGGGCTGGGGCTATGGCTACACCTTC. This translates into CASSQELGTGGWGYGYTF.